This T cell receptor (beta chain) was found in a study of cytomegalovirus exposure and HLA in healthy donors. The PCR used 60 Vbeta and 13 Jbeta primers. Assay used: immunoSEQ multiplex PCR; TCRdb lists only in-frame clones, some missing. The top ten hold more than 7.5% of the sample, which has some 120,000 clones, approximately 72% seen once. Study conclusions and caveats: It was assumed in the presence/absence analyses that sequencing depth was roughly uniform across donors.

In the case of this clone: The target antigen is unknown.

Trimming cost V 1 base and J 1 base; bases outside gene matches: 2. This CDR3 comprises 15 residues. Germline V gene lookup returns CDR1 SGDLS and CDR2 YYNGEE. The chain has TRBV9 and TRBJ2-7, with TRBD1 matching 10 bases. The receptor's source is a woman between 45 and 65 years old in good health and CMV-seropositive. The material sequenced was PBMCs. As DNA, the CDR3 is TGTGCCAGCAGCGTAAGGGACAGGGGTTCCTACGAGCAGTACTTC. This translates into CASSVRDRGSYEQYF.